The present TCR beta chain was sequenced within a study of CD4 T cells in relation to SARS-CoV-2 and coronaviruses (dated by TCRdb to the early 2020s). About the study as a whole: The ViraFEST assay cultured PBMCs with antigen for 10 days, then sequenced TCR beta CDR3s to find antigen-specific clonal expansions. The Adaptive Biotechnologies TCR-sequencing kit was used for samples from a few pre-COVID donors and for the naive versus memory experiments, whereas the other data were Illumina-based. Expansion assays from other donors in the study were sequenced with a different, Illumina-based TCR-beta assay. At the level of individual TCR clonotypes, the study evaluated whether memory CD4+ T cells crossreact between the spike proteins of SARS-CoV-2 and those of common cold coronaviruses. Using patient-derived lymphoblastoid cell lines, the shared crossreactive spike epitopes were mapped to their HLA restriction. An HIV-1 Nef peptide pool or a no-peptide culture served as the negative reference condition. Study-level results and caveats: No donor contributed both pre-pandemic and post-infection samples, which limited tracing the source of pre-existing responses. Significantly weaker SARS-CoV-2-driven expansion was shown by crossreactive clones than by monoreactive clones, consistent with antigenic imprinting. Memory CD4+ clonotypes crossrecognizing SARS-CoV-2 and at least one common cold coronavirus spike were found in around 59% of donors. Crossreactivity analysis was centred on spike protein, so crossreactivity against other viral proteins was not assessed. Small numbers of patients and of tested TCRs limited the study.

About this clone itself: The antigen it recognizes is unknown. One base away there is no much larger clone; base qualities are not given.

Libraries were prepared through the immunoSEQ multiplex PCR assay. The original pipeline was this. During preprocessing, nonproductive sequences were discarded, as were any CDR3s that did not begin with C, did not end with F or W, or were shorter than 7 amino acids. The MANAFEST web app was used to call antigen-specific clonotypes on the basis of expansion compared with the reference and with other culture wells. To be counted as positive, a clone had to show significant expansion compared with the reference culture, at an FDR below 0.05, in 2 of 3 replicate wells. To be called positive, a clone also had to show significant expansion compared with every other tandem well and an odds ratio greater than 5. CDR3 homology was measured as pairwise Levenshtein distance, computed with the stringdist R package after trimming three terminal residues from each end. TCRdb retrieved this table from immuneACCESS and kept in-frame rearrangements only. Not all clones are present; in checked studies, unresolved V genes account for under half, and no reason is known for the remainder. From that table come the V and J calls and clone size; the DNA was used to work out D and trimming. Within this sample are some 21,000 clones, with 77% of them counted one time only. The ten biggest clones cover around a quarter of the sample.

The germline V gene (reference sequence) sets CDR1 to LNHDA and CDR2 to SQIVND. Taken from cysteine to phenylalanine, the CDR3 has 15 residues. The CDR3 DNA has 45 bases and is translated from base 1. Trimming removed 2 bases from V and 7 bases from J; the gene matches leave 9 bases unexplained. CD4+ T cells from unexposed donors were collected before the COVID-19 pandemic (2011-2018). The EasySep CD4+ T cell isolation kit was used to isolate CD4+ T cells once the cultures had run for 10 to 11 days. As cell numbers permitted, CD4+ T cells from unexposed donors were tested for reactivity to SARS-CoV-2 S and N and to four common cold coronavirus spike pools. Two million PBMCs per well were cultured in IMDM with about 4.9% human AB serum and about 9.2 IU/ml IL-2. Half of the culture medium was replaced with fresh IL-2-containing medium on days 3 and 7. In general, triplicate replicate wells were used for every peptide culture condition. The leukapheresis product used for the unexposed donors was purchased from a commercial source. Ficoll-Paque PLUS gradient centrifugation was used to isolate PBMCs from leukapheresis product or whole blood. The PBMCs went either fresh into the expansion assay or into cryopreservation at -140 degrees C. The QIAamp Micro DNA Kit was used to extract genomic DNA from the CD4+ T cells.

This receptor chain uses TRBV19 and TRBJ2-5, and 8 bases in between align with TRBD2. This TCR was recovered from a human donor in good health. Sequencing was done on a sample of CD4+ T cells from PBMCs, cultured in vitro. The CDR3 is CASSISGGPLGTQYF. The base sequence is TGTGCCAGTAGTATAAGCGGGGGACCCTTGGGGACCCAGTACTTC.